This TCR beta chain emerged from a study of cytomegalovirus exposure and HLA in healthy donors. Study information: Early released data comprised approximately 85 million unique TCRs from HLA-typed donors.

Study results and limitations: Near-uniform donor sequencing depth was presumed by presence/absence analyses. Reportedly, diagnosis of cytomegalovirus status by the classifier showed high specificity and sensitivity. DRB1 showed the most TCR associations and HLA-C the fewest in a later analysis, as rates varied by HLA locus.

As concerns this clone: Its specificity is unknown.

With V trimmed by 6 bases and J by 0 bases, 6 bases remained unmatched. This CDR3 spans 15 amino acids. The germline CDR1 and CDR2 sequences are SGHKS and YYEKEE (reference sequence). The PCR was carried out with 60 Vbeta primers and 13 Jbeta primers. The protocol was immunoSEQ multiplex PCR, while the TCRdb copy is restricted to in-frame clones and leaves out a portion. The repertoire holds 200,000 or so clones, with 70% to 85% as singletons. This TCR came from a boy aged 2 to 10 in good health and CMV-seronegative. The sequenced material came from PBMCs. This chain uses TRBV5-5 with TRBJ2-1; TRBD2 agrees at 7 bases. CDR3 sequence reads: CASTGGPSSYNEQFF. The CDR3 DNA follows: TGTGCCAGCACGGGGGGACCCTCCTCCTACAATGAGCAGTTCTTC.